The rows below give T cell receptor beta chains drawn from one sample of a study of cytomegalovirus exposure and HLA in healthy donors. Profiling relied on immunoSEQ multiplex PCR, and the TCRdb table lists in-frame clones only, not all of them. The table includes a few hundred thousand clones, roughly 80% detected once. The sequenced sample consisted of PBMCs. These receptors were taken from a young man in good health and CMV-seronegative. Each CDR3 is given with its conserved first and last residue. D genes are given only for firm matches. Only some rows state a clone size, as once, few, many or a class for expanded clones.

clone_size	d_call	v_call	j_call	cdr3_aa	cdr3_nt
once	-	TRBV11-2	TRBJ2-5	CASSLEFGVETQYF	TGTGCCAGCAGCTTAGAGTTCGGGGTAGAGACCCAGTACTTC
few	-	TRBV27	TRBJ1-1	CASSLSSGWRDTEAFF	TGTGCCAGCAGTTTATCGTCAGGGTGGAGGGACACTGAAGCTTTCTTT
-	TRBD1	TRBV5-1	TRBJ1-1	CASSLAVTGIPSEAFF	TGCGCCAGCAGCTTGGCGGTGACAGGGATTCCTTCTGAAGCTTTCTTT
-	-	TRBV28	TRBJ2-5	CASTLTGRVETQYF	TGTGCCAGCACCTTAACAGGGAGGGTTGAGACCCAGTACTTC
-	-	TRBV10-3	TRBJ2-5	CAISDSGGGAKTQYF	TGTGCCATCAGTGATTCGGGAGGGGGCGCGAAGACCCAGTACTTC
few	-	TRBV2	TRBJ2-5	CADRRTDQETQYF	TGTGCCGACAGACGGACAGACCAAGAGACCCAGTACTTC
once	-	TRBV6-5	TRBJ2-3	CASSYSILSSTDTQYF	TGTGCCAGCAGTTACTCGATACTCTCTAGCACAGATACGCAGTATTTT
-	TRBD1	TRBV18	TRBJ1-1	CASSRQGTNTEAFF	TGTGCCAGCTCAAGACAGGGCACGAACACTGAAGCTTTCTTT
-	-	TRBV29-1	TRBJ2-2	CSVEVWQGYTGELFF	TGCAGCGTTGAAGTATGGCAGGGTTACACCGGGGAGCTGTTTTTT
-	-	TRBV28	TRBJ2-3	CASSRGNSNTDTQYF	TGTGCCAGCAGCAGAGGCAATTCTAACACAGATACGCAGTATTTT
-	TRBD2	TRBV10-3	TRBJ2-1	CAISRLAGEGEQFF	TGTGCCATCAGTAGACTAGCGGGGGAAGGAGAGCAGTTCTTC
-	TRBD1	TRBV7-9	TRBJ2-5	CASSLAVGTGGGGSETQYF	TGTGCCAGCAGCTTAGCTGTCGGGACAGGGGGCGGAGGATCGGAGACCCAGTACTTC
-	-	TRBV28	TRBJ2-7	CASSPYHEQYF	TGTGCCAGCAGCCCCTACCACGAGCAGTACTTC
-	TRBD1	TRBV2	TRBJ1-1	CASWTGGAFF	TGTGCCAGCTGGACAGGGGGAGCTTTCTTT
-	TRBD1	TRBV9	TRBJ2-7	CASSVGQGVSYEQYF	TGTGCCAGCAGCGTAGGACAGGGGGTTTCCTACGAGCAGTACTTC
-	TRBD2	TRBV5-1	TRBJ2-3	CASSLSGGTDTQYF	TGCGCCAGCAGCCTAAGCGGGGGCACAGATACGCAGTATTTT
-	-	TRBV11-2	TRBJ2-3	CASIQNRGITDTQYF	TGTGCCAGCATCCAAAATCGGGGGATCACAGATACGCAGTATTTT
-	-	TRBV13	TRBJ2-7	CASSLRVRGNEQYF	TGTGCCAGCAGCTTACGGGTCAGGGGAAACGAGCAGTACTTC
-	-	TRBV5-1	TRBJ2-2	CASREGLGTGELFF	TGCGCCAGCAGGGAGGGGCTGGGCACCGGGGAGCTGTTTTTT
-	-	TRBV7-9	TRBJ2-7	CASSWQGSEQYF	TGTGCCAGCAGCTGGCAGGGGAGTGAGCAGTACTTC
-	TRBD2	TRBV28	TRBJ2-7	CASSLYPGTSPYEQYF	TGTGCCAGCAGCCTATACCCAGGGACTAGCCCCTACGAGCAGTACTTC
-	-	TRBV6-5	TRBJ2-7	CASSSTGMPYEQYF	TGTGCCAGCAGTTCTACAGGAATGCCCTACGAGCAGTACTTC
-	TRBD1	TRBV29-1	TRBJ2-5	CSVAFSRGQRETQYF	TGCAGCGTCGCCTTTTCCAGGGGGCAGAGGGAGACCCAGTACTTC
-	TRBD1	TRBV7-9	TRBJ1-1	CASSLATRGLRDTEAFF	TGTGCCAGCAGCTTAGCAACGAGGGGGCTAAGGGACACTGAAGCTTTCTTT
-	-	TRBV10-3	TRBJ2-7	CAIGLTDEQYF	TGTGCCATCGGCTTGACTGATGAGCAGTACTTC
few	-	TRBV6-1	TRBJ1-1	CASSVMNTEAFF	TGTGCCAGCAGCGTTATGAACACTGAAGCTTTCTTT
-	TRBD1	TRBV29-1	TRBJ1-2	CSALLQGAHGYTF	TGCAGCGCGTTACTACAGGGGGCGCATGGCTACACCTTC
once	TRBD2	TRBV4-1	TRBJ2-7	CASSQDFQRGGYEQYF	TGCGCCAGCAGCCAAGATTTCCAGCGGGGGGGCTACGAGCAGTACTTC
-	-	TRBV7-2	TRBJ1-5	CASSLGGTTGQPQHF	TGTGCCAGCAGCTTAGGGGGGACTACCGGACAGCCCCAGCATTTT
-	-	TRBV4-1	TRBJ2-5	CASSQEIGRQETQYF	TGCGCCAGCAGCCAAGAAATAGGGAGACAAGAGACCCAGTACTTC
-	-	TRBV10-1	TRBJ2-2	CASSEQGRGDTGELFF	TGCGCCAGCAGTGAGCAGGGCAGGGGTGACACCGGGGAGCTGTTTTTT
-	TRBD2	TRBV13	TRBJ2-5	CASSLASGGAKETQYF	TGTGCCAGCAGCTTAGCGAGCGGGGGGGCGAAAGAGACCCAGTACTTC
-	TRBD2	TRBV27	TRBJ2-5	CASELAGGTGTQYF	TGTGCCAGCGAGCTAGCGGGGGGGACTGGGACCCAGTACTTC
-	-	TRBV5-1	TRBJ2-1	CASSLADRAGNEQFF	TGCGCCAGCAGCTTGGCAGACAGGGCGGGGAATGAGCAGTTCTTC
few	TRBD1	TRBV15	TRBJ1-2	CATTRGVDYGYTF	TGTGCCACGACCAGGGGGGTAGACTATGGCTACACCTTC
-	-	TRBV29-1	TRBJ1-3	CSALGVPIYF	TGCAGCGCTTTAGGAGTACCCATATATTTT
-	TRBD1	TRBV18	TRBJ1-4	CASSPGQGEKLFF	TGTGCCAGCTCACCCGGACAGGGGGAAAAACTGTTTTTT
-	TRBD1	TRBV15	TRBJ2-1	CATGTGGNEQFF	TGTGCCACCGGGACAGGGGGCAATGAGCAGTTCTTC
-	-	TRBV15	TRBJ1-1	CATSRDVSGNDTEAFF	TGTGCCACCAGCAGAGATGTCAGCGGAAACGACACTGAAGCTTTCTTT
-	TRBD2	TRBV7-2	TRBJ2-3	CASSPSGRTDTQYF	TGTGCCAGCAGCCCTAGCGGTCGCACAGATACGCAGTATTTT
-	-	TRBV7-9	TRBJ2-7	CASSAPGTAYEQYF	TGTGCCAGCAGCGCCCCCGGGACTGCCTACGAGCAGTACTTC
few	TRBD2	TRBV6-1	TRBJ2-3	CASSGRGLAARGDTQYF	TGTGCCAGCAGTGGGCGAGGACTAGCGGCCAGGGGAGATACGCAGTATTTT
-	TRBD1	TRBV19	TRBJ1-4	CASSIRDRVTNEKLFF	TGTGCCAGTAGTATCCGGGACAGGGTAACTAATGAAAAACTGTTTTTT
-	TRBD2	TRBV6-5	TRBJ2-2	CASTREARRTGELFF	TGTGCCAGCACCCGGGAGGCCCGGCGCACCGGGGAGCTGTTTTTT
-	-	TRBV10-3	TRBJ1-1	CAISDPGQKNTEAFF	TGTGCCATCAGTGACCCCGGACAGAAGAACACTGAAGCTTTCTTT
once	-	TRBV28	TRBJ2-1	CASSEDRGGDEQFF	TGTGCCAGCAGCGAAGACAGGGGAGGGGATGAGCAGTTCTTC
-	TRBD2	TRBV14	TRBJ2-3	CASSPEAGGRLVVPDTQYF	TGTGCCAGCAGCCCAGAAGCGGGGGGAAGGCTAGTTGTTCCAGATACGCAGTATTTT
-	TRBD2	TRBV7-2	TRBJ2-3	CASSQGPGLDSDTQYF	TGTGCCAGCAGCCAAGGACCGGGACTAGACTCAGATACGCAGTATTTT
-	TRBD1	TRBV29-1	TRBJ2-7	CSVRRGQAPYEQYF	TGCAGCGTTCGTCGGGGACAGGCCCCCTACGAGCAGTACTTC
-	TRBD2	TRBV9	TRBJ2-2	CASSVARLAGNTGELFF	TGTGCCAGCAGCGTAGCTAGACTAGCGGGCAACACCGGGGAGCTGTTTTTT
-	-	TRBV5-4	TRBJ2-7	CASSLGGYEQYF	TGTGCCAGCAGCTTAGGCGGCTACGAGCAGTACTTC
few	-	TRBV28	TRBJ2-7	CASSSFYEQYF	TGTGCCAGCAGTTCGTTCTACGAGCAGTACTTC
-	TRBD2	TRBV9	TRBJ2-3	CASSPFPASGGADTQYF	TGTGCCAGCAGCCCTTTCCCGGCTAGCGGGGGGGCAGATACGCAGTATTTT
-	-	TRBV28	TRBJ2-1	CASSLAGEQFF	TGTGCCAGCAGTTTAGCCGGTGAGCAGTTCTTC
once	-	TRBV28	TRBJ1-1	CASSPSAGWTTEAFF	TGTGCCAGCAGCCCTTCGGCAGGGTGGACCACTGAAGCTTTCTTT
-	TRBD1	TRBV11-3	TRBJ1-5	CASSLVDREGQPQHF	TGTGCCAGCAGCTTAGTCGACAGGGAAGGACAGCCCCAGCATTTT
-	-	TRBV4-3	TRBJ2-7	CASSQDRDIPYEQYF	TGCGCCAGCAGCCAAGATAGAGACATACCCTACGAGCAGTACTTC
-	TRBD1	TRBV10-1	TRBJ1-6	CASTDRLSSYNSPLHF	TGCGCCAGCACGGACAGGCTAAGCTCCTATAATTCACCCCTCCACTTT
-	TRBD1	TRBV6-6	TRBJ1-4	CASSLDRGGTNEKLFF	TGTGCCAGCAGTTTGGACAGGGGTGGGACTAATGAAAAACTGTTTTTT
-	-	TRBV28	TRBJ1-2	CATSLGLYGYTF	TGTGCCACTTCGTTGGGCCTCTATGGCTACACCTTC